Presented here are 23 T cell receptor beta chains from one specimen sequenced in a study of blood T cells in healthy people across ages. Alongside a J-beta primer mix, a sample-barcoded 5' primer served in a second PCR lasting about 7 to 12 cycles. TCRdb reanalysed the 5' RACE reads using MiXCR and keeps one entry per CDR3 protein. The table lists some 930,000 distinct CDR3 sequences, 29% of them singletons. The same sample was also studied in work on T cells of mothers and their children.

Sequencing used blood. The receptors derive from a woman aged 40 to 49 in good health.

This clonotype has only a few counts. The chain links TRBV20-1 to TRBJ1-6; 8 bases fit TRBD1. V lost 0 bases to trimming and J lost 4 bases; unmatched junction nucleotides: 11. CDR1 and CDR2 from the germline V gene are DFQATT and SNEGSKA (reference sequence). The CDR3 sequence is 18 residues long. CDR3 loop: CSARDWGTGHQYNSPLHF. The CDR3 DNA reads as TGCAGTGCTAGAGACTGGGGGACAGGACACCAATATAATTCACCCCTCCACTTT.

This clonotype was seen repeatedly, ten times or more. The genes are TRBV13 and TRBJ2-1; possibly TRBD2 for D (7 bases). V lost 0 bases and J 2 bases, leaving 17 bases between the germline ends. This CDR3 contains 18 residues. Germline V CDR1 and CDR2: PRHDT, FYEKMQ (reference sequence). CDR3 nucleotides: TGTGCCAGCAGCTTAGGATCAAGGGGGGGGTCGGCCTACAATGAGCAGTTCTTC. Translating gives CASSLGSRGGSAYNEQFF. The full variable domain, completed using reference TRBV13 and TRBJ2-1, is AAGVIQSPRHLIKEKRETATLKCYPIPRHDTVYWYQQGPGQDPQFLISFYEKMQSDKGSIPDRFSAQQFSDYHSELNMSSLELGDSALYFCASSLGSRGGSAYNEQFFGPGTRLTVL.

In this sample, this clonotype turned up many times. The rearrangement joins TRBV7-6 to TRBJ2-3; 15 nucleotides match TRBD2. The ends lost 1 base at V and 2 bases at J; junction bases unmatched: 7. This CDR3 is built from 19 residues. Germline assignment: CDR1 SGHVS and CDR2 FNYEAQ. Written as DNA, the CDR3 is TGTGCCAGCAGCTTAGGCCTACGGACTAGCGGGGGGGTCACAGATACGCAGTATTTT. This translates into CASSLGLRTSGGVTDTQYF.

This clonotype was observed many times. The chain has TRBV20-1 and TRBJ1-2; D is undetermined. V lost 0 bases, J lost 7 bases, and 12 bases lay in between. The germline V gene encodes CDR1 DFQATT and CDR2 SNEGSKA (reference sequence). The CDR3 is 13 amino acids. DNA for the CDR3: TGCAGTGCTAGAGATAGGTGGACGTCTGGCTACACCTTC. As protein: CSARDRWTSGYTF.

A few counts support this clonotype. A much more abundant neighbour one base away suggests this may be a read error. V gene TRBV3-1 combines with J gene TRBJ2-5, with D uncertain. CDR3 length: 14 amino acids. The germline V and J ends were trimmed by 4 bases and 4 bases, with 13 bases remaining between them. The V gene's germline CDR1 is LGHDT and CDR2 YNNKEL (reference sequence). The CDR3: CASSPSGHRETQYF. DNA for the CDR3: TGTGCCAGCAGCCCCTCCGGGCACCGAGAGACCCAGTACTTC.

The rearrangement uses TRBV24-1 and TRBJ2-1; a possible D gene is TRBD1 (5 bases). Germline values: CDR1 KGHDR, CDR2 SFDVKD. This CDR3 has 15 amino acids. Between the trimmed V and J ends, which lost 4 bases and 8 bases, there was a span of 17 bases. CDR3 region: CATSDLKGSWDEQFF. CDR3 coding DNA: TGTGCCACCAGTGACCTGAAGGGGTCATGGGATGAGCAGTTCTTC.

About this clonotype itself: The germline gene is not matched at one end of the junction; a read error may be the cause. CDR3 bases: TGTGCCAGCAGCCGAAGGGACAGCTCAACTAATGAAAAACGGTTTTTT. This codes for CASSRRDSSTNEKRFF. This chain joins TRBV9 and TRBJ1-4; 7 bases fit TRBD1. In germline, CDR1 is SGDLS, CDR2 YYNGEE. CDR3 length: 16 amino acids.

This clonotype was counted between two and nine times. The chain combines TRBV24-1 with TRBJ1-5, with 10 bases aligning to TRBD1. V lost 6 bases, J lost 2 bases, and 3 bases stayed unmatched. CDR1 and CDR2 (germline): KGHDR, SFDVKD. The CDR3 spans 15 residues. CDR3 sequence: CATSSGTGGNQPQHF. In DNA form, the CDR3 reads TGTGCCACCAGTTCAGGGACAGGGGGCAATCAGCCCCAGCATTTT.

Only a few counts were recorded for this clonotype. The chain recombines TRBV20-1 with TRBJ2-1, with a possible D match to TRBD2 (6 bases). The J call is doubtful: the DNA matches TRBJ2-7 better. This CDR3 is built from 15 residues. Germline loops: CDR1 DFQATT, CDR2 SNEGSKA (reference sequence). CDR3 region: CSARDWRGSYNEQYF. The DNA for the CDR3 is TGCAGTGCTAGAGATTGGAGGGGTTCCTACAATGAGCAGTACTTC.

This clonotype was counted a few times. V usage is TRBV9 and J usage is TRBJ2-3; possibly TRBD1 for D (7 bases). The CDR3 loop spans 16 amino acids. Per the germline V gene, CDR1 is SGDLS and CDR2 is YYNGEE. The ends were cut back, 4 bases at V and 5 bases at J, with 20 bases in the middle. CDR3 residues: CASSPQTGDSGDTQYF. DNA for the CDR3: TGTGCCAGCAGCCCTCAGACGGGGGACAGTGGAGATACGCAGTATTTT. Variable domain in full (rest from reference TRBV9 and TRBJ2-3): DSGVTQTPKHLITATGQRVTLRCSPRSGDLSVYWYQQSLDQGLQFLIQYYNGEERAKGNILERFSAQQFPDLHSELNLSSLELGDSALYFCASSPQTGDSGDTQYFGPGTRLTVL.

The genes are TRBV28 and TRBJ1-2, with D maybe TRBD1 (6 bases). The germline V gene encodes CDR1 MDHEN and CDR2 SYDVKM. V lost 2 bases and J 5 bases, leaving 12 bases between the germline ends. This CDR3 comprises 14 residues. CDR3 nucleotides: TGTGCCAGCAGTTTACGGCACAGGGATTATGGCTACACCTTC. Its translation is CASSLRHRDYGYTF.

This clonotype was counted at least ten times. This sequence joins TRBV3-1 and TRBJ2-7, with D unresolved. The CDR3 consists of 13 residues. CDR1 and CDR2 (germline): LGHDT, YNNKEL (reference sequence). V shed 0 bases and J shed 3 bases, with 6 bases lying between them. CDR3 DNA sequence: TGTGCCAGCAGCCAAGATCCGGGCTACGAGCAGTACTTC. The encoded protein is CASSQDPGYEQYF.

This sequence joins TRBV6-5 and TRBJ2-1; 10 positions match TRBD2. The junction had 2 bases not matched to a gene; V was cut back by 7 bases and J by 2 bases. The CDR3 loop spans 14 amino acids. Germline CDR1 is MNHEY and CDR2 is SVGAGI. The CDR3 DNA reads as TGTGCCAGCAAGCGGGGGGGCGCCTACAATGAGCAGTTCTTC. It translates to CASKRGGAYNEQFF.

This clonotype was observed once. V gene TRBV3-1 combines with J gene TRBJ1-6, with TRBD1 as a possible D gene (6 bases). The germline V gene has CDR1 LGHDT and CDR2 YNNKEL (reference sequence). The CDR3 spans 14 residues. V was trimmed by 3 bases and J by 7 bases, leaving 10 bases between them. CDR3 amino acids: CASSHTGSNSPLHF. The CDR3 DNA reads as TGTGCCAGCAGCCACACAGGGTCGAATTCACCCCTCCACTTT.

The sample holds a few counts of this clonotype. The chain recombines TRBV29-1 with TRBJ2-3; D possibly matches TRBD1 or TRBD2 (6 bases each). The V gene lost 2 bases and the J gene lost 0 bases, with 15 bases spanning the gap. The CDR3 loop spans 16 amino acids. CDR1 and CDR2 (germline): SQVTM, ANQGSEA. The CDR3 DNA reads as TGCAGCGTTGAACCGCCAGGGGCGGGGAGCACAGATACGCAGTATTTT. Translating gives CSVEPPGAGSTDTQYF.

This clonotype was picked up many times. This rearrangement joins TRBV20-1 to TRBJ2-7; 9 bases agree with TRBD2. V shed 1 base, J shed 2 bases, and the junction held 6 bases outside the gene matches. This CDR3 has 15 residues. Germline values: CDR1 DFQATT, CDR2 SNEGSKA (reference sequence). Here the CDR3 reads CSARASSGAPYEQYF. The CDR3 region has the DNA TGCAGTGCTAGAGCCTCTAGCGGGGCCCCCTACGAGCAGTACTTC.

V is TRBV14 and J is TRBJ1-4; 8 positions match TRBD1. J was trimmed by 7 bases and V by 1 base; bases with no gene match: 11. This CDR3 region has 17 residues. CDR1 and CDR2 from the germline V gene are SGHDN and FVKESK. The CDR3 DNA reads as TGTGCCAGCAGCCAAGGTGCCACCAGGACAGGGTTTGAAAAACTGTTTTTT. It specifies CASSQGATRTGFEKLFF.

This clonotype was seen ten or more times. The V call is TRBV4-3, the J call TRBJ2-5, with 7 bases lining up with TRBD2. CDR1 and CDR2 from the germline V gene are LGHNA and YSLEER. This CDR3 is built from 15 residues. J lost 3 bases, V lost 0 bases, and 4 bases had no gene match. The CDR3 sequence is CASSQERGNKETQYF. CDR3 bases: TGCGCCAGCAGCCAAGAGCGGGGGAATAAAGAGACCCAGTACTTC.

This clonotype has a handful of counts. The CDR3 spells CASSIGPGELFF. CDR3 sequence (DNA): TGTGCCAGTAGTATAGGTCCCGGGGAGCTGTTTTTT. This chain uses TRBV19 with TRBJ2-2; D is unresolved. V was shortened by 1 base and J by 6 bases, with 3 bases between the two germline ends. Germline-derived CDR1 and CDR2 are LNHDA and SQIVND (reference sequence). The length of the CDR3 is 12 residues.

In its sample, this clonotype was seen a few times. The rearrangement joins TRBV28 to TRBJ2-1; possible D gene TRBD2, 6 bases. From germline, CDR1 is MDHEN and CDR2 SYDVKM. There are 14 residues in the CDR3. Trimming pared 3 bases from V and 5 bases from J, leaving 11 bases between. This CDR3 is CASSLASVDNEQFF. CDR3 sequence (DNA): TGTGCCAGCAGTTTGGCTAGCGTCGACAATGAGCAGTTCTTC. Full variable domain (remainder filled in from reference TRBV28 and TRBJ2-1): DVKVTQSSRYLVKRTGEKVFLECVQDMDHENMFWYRQDPGLGLRLIYFSYDVKMKEKGDIPEGYSVSREKKERFSLILESASTNQTSMYLCASSLASVDNEQFFGPGTRLTVL.

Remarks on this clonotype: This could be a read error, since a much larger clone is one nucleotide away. In DNA form, the CDR3 reads TGCAGCGTTGCTAACAATGAGCAGTTCTTC. Encoded protein: CSVANNEQFF. V usage is TRBV29-1 and J usage is TRBJ2-1; D remains ambiguous. Germline V gene sequence: CDR1 SQVTM, CDR2 ANQGSEA. V lost 4 bases to trimming and J lost 5 bases, with 3 bases between them. There are 10 residues in the CDR3.

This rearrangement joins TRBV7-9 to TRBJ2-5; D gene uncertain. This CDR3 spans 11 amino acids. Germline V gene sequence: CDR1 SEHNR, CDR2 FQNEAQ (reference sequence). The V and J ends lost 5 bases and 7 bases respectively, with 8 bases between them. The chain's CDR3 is CASSPKGTQYF. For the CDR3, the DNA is TGTGCCAGCAGCCCCAAGGGGACCCAGTACTTC.

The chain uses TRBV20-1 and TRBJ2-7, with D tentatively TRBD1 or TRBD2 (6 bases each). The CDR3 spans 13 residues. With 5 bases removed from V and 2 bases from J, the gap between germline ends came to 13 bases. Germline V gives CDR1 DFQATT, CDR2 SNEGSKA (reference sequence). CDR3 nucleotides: TGCAGTGCTGCGGACCGGGGGCCCTACGAGCAGTACTTC. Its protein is CSAADRGPYEQYF.